These 3 T cell receptor beta chains share one sample of origin, sequenced in a study of blood T cell repertoires in COVID-19. TCRdb's table, derived via immunoSEQ multiplex PCR, lists solely in-frame clones and lacks some. Of some 99,000 clones in the sample, over 70% were seen once. Material for sequencing was peripheral blood. The receptors come from a man between 65 and 79 years old with acute or convalescent COVID-19.

There are a few counts of this clone. The V call is TRBV29-1, the J call TRBJ2-5; 7 bases are shared with TRBD1. V lost 5 bases to trimming and J lost 1 base; unmatched junction nucleotides: 7. Germline V gene data show CDR1 as SQVTM and CDR2 as ANQGSEA. The CDR3 spans 14 residues. CDR3 DNA: TGCAGCGTTCTTCGGGACAGACCCCAAGAGACCCAGTACTTC. It is translated as CSVLRDRPQETQYF.

V gene TRBV5-8 combines with J gene TRBJ1-5; D is unclear. The CDR3 sequence is 16 residues long. Trimming took 0 bases from V and 2 from J, leaving 12 bases between them. Per germline, CDR1 SGHTS and CDR2 YDEGEE. As DNA, the CDR3 is TGTGCCAGCAGCTTGGTGGTGGTTGTAGGCAATCAGCCCCAGCATTTT. Protein sequence: CASSLVVVVGNQPQHF.

A few counts support this clone. This chain joins TRBV9 and TRBJ1-6; a weak D match, TRBD1 (6 bases). Germline V gene sequence: CDR1 SGDLS, CDR2 YYNGEE. This CDR3 is 14 amino acids long. Trimming stripped 1 base from V and 6 bases from J, with 8 bases between. The CDR3 DNA follows: TGTGCCAGCAGCGTATCACAGGGTAATTCACCCCTCCACTTT. As protein: CASSVSQGNSPLHF.